The clone carrying this T cell receptor (beta chain) was recorded many times. This record comes from a study of spatial heterogeneity in lung cancer. TCRdb reprocessed the 5' RACE reads via MiXCR and lists one record per CDR3 protein. The sample yields some 11,000 distinct CDR3 sequences, roughly an eighth seen once. Trimming took 7 bases from V and 4 from J; bases not matched to a gene: 9. The CDR3 contains 15 residues. From germline, CDR1 is SGHRS and CDR2 YFSETQ. Time point noted: sample taken at primary tumor resection. Tumor, nontumor lung or frozen PBMC supplied whole RNA, sequenced without sorting.

The sequence was obtained from a female donor with early-stage non-small cell lung cancer. The chain is built from TRBV5-1 and TRBJ2-3; 10 bases align to TRBD2. Sequences were derived from PBMCs, sampled at surgery. The CDR3: CASSKLAGRADTQYF. The CDR3 DNA sequence: TGCGCCAGCTCCAAACTAGCGGGGAGAGCAGATACGCAGTATTTT.